The 6 T cell receptor beta chains below were found in one sample sequenced in a study of cytomegalovirus exposure and HLA in healthy donors. Amplification used 60 Vbeta primers and 13 Jbeta primers. Only in-frame clones appear in the TCRdb table, and some are missing; sequencing was by immunoSEQ multiplex PCR. The sample consists of fewer than 80,000 clones, about 74% of them appearing once. The specimen was PBMCs. These TCRs come from a woman aged 60-75 years in good health and CMV-seropositive.

The chain uses TRBV5-1 and TRBJ2-7, with 8 bases identical to TRBD1. Germline CDR1 is SGHRS and CDR2 is YFSETQ. Losses at the gene ends were 4 bases for V and 3 bases for J; bases not matched to a gene: 3. This CDR3 comprises 13 residues. This CDR3 reads CASSQGQVYEQYF. The CDR3 DNA sequence: TGCGCCAGCAGCCAGGGACAGGTCTACGAGCAGTACTTC.

This rearrangement joins TRBV4-2 to TRBJ2-5, with 8 bases that match TRBD2. Germline lookup yields CDR1 LGHNA and CDR2 YNFKEQ. Trimming at V came to 4 bases and at J to 3 bases, leaving 13 bases not matched to a gene. The length of the CDR3 is 17 residues. The CDR3 DNA follows: TGTGCCAGCAGCCCTTTAGCGGGGACCCCTTCCAAAGAGACCCAGTACTTC. It specifies CASSPLAGTPSKETQYF.

This chain connects TRBV19 to TRBJ1-4; D is unclear. This CDR3 comprises 11 residues. Germline loops: CDR1 LNHDA, CDR2 SQIVND (reference sequence). Trimming pared 6 bases from V and 8 bases from J, leaving 7 bases between. The CDR3: CASSQTEKLFF. DNA for the CDR3: TGTGCCAGTAGCCAGACAGAAAAACTGTTTTTT.

The genes are TRBV25-1 and TRBJ2-1; 9 bases map to TRBD1. The germline V gene has CDR1 MGHDK and CDR2 SYGVNS. Germline trimming cut 2 bases from V and 9 bases from J; bases unmatched to any gene: 8. This CDR3 region has 15 residues. In DNA form, the CDR3 reads TGTGCCAGCAGTGAACCCGGACAGGGGCACCTTGAGCAGTTCTTC. It specifies CASSEPGQGHLEQFF.

The chain combines TRBV30 with TRBJ2-5, with 8 nucleotides matching TRBD2. The germline V gene has CDR1 GTSNPN and CDR2 SVGIG (reference sequence). V shed 1 base, J shed 4 bases, and the junction held 8 bases outside the gene matches. This CDR3 region has 15 residues. The CDR3 reads CAWSAGGGRRETQYF. As DNA, the CDR3 is TGTGCCTGGAGTGCTGGCGGGGGGCGGAGAGAGACCCAGTACTTC.

The V call is TRBV10-3, the J call TRBJ2-2, with TRBD1 identical over 7 bases. The V segment lost 9 bases and the J segment 1 base; nucleotides outside the gene matches: 5. This CDR3 comprises 14 residues. The germline gives CDR1 ENHRY, CDR2 SYGVKD. For the CDR3, the DNA is TGTGCCATTAGACAGGGTATGAACACCGGGGAGCTGTTTTTT. It encodes CAIRQGMNTGELFF.